This is a list of T cell receptor beta chains from one sample in a study of blood T cell repertoires in COVID-19. The method was immunoSEQ multiplex PCR; TCRdb's version includes in-frame clones alone and lacks a portion of them. The repertoire has about 250,000 clones, 87% of them found once; the top ten carry 3% to 3.5%. The sequenced sample consisted of peripheral blood. Receptor source: a man younger than 35 with active or convalescent COVID-19. CDR3s include the opening cysteine and the closing phenylalanine or tryptophan. A row's size may be missing; if present it is once, few, many or a size class.

v_gene	j_gene	abundance	CDR3aa
TRBV7-9	TRBJ2-3	-	CASSGQTSGGDTQYF
TRBV2	TRBJ1-4	-	CASSPGRLNEKLFF
TRBV7-3	TRBJ2-1	-	CASSLGSGSNEQFF
TRBV12-3/TRBV12-4	TRBJ1-1	-	CASSEYRDTEAFF
TRBV27	TRBJ2-1	-	CASSSNGRSSYNEQFF
TRBV6-5	TRBJ1-2	few	CASRRTEKSGYTF
TRBV19	TRBJ2-1	-	CASRELNEQFF
TRBV7-2	TRBJ1-2	-	CASSLNRGANYGYTF
TRBV6-1	TRBJ1-1	-	CASSQRQRNTEAFF
TRBV24-1	TRBJ2-2	-	CATSAPDRAGELFF
TRBV5-6	TRBJ1-1	once	CASSGQGAEAFF
TRBV11-2	TRBJ1-6	few	CASSPGGSYNSPLHF
TRBV3-1/TRBV3-2	TRBJ2-1	-	CASSQDGRRIEQFF
TRBV27	TRBJ1-5	-	CASSLSPYYQPQHF
TRBV30	TRBJ2-7	-	CACRVEGYEQYF
TRBV21-1	TRBJ1-3	-	CASSSRDCQISGNTIYF
TRBV19	TRBJ1-2	-	CASSPRQGHHYGYTF
TRBV19	TRBJ2-7	-	CASSNRDSIYEQYF
TRBV6-6	TRBJ1-2	-	CASTPSDSLLNYGYTF
TRBV19	TRBJ1-3	-	CASSIGLTAPIGNTIYF
TRBV9	TRBJ1-1	-	CASSPGDRGEAFF
TRBV28	TRBJ1-3	-	CASIGDSFGNTIYF
TRBV3-1/TRBV3-2	TRBJ1-2	few	CASSQAPDTYGYTF
TRBV4-3	TRBJ1-2	-	CASSQDKHIYGYTF
TRBV9	TRBJ2-7	-	CASSVAGGPNYEQYF
TRBV3-1/TRBV3-2	TRBJ1-6	few	CASSPGGDSPLHF